The rows below give T cell receptor beta chains drawn from one sample of a study of blood T cells in healthy people across ages. TCRdb redid the calling of the 5' RACE reads with MiXCR, one entry per CDR3 protein. This table holds around 1,000,000 distinct CDR3 sequences, roughly a quarter found once. These data also featured in a second study, about T cells of mothers and their children.

The sequenced material came from blood. These TCRs come from a girl aged 2-10 years in good health. Each CDR3 is given with its conserved first and last residue. D genes are given only for firm matches. A clone size is listed for some rows: how often the clone was seen (once, few, many), or a class if it is expanded.

>TRBV2|TRBJ2-6|NA|14|NA
TGTGCCAGCAGTGGATTCTCTGGGGCCAACGTCCTGACTTTC
CASSGFSGANVLTF
>TRBV7-9|TRBJ2-1|NA|16|NA
TGTGCCAGCAGCCCTATGGCAGGGTCCGGGGACAATGAGCAGTTTTTC
CASSPMAGSGDNEQFF
>TRBV2|TRBJ2-7|many|13|NA
TGTGCCAGCAGCGGAGTAGGGAGCTACGAGCAGTACTTC
CASSGVGSYEQYF
>TRBV27|TRBJ2-7|once|14|TRBD1
TGTGCCAGCAGTTTCGGGGACAGCTCCCACGAGCAGTACTTC
CASSFGDSSHEQYF
>TRBV20-1|TRBJ1-1|NA|15|NA
TGCAGTGCTAGGTCCTCCAGGCTCCTGAACACTGAAGCTTTCTTT
CSARSSRLLNTEAFF
>TRBV10-1|TRBJ2-5|few|15|TRBD1
TGCGCCAGCAGTGGGGGACAGCCCAGAGGGGAGACCCAGTACTTC
CASSGGQPRGETQYF
>TRBV5-1|TRBJ1-1|NA|14|NA
TGCGCCAGCAGCCCTCAACCGTCGAACACTGAAGCTTTCTTT
CASSPQPSNTEAFF
>TRBV28|TRBJ1-1|NA|11|NA
TGTGCCAGTGAACGCGGCACTGAAGCTTTCTTT
CASERGTEAFF
>TRBV20-1|TRBJ2-7|NA|13|NA
TGCAGTGCGGGCCGGAGAAATGGAAACGAGCAGTACTTC
CSAGRRNGNEQYF
>TRBV6-6|TRBJ2-2|NA|13|NA
TGTGCCAGCAGTCACTCGGATCACGGGGAGCTGTTTTTT
CASSHSDHGELFF
>TRBV14|TRBJ2-2|NA|15|TRBD2
TGTGCCAGCAGCCAAGTCCTAGCGGGAGTCGGGGAGCTGTTTTTT
CASSQVLAGVGELFF
>TRBV20-1|TRBJ2-1|few|15|NA
TGCAGTGCTAGAGATTGGAGGGTTGCCTACAATGAGCAGTTCTTC
CSARDWRVAYNEQFF
>TRBV11-3|TRBJ2-2|few|16|NA
TGTGCCAGCAGCAGCCTTGACAGGACCAACACCGGGGAGCTGTTTTTT
CASSSLDRTNTGELFF
>TRBV3-1|TRBJ1-2|few|18|NA
TGTGCCAGCAGCCAAGAAGGTTCGTGGGGGCCCGCAGACTATGGCTACACCTTC
CASSQEGSWGPADYGYTF
>TRBV9|TRBJ2-7|NA|13|NA
TGTGCCAGCAGCACGGGACGGTCCTACGAGCAGTACTTC
CASSTGRSYEQYF
>TRBV25-1|TRBJ1-2|few|16|TRBD1
TGTGCCAGCAGTGAATATTTCCCGGGACAGGGGTTCGGCTACACCTTC
CASSEYFPGQGFGYTF